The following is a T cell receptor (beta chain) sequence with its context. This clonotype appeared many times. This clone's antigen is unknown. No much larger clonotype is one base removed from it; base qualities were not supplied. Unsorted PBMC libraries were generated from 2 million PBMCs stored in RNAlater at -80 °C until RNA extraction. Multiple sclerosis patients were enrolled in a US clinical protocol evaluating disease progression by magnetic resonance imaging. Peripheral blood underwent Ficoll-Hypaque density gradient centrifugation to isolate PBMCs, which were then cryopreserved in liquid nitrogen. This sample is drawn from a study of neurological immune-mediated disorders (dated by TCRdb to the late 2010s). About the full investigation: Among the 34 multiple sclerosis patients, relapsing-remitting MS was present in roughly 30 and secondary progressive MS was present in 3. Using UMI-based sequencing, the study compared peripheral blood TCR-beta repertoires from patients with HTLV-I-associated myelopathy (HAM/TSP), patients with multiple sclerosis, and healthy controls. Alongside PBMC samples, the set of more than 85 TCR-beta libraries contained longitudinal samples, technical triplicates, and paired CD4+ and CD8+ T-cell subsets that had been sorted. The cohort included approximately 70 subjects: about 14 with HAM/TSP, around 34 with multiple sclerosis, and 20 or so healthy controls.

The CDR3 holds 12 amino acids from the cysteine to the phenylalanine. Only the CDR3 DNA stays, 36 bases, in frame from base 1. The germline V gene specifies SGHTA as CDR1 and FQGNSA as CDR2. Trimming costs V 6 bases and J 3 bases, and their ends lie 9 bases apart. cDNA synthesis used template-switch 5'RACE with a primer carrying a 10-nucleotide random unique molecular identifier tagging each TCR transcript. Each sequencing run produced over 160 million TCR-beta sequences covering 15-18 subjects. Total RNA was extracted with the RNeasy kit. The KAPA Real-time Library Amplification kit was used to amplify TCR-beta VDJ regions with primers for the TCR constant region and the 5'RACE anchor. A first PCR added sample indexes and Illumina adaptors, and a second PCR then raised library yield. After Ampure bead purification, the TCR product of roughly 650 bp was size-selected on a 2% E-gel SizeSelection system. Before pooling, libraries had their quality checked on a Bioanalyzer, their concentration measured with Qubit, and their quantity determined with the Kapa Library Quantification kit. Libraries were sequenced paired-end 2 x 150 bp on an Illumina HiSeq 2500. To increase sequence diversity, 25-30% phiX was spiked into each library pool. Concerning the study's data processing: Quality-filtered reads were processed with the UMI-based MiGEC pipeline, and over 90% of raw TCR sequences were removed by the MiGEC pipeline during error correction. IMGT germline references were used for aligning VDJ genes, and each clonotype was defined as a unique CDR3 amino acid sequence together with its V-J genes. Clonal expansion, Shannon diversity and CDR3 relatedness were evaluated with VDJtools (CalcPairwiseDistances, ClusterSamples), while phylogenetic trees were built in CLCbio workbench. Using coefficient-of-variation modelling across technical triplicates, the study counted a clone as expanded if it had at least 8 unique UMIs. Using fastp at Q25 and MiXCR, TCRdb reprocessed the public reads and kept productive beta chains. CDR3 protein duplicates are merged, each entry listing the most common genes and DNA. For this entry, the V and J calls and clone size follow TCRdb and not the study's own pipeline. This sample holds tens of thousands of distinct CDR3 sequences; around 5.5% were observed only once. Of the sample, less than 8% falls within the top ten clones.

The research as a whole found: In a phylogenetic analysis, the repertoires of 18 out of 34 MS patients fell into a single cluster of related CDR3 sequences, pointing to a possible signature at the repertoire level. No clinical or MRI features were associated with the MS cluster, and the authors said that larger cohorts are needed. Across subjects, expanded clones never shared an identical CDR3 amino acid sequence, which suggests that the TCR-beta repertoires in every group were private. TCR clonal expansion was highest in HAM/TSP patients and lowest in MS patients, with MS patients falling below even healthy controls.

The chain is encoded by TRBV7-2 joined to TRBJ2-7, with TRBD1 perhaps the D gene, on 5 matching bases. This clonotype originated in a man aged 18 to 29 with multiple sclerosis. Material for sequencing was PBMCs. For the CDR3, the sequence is CASRADSYEQYF. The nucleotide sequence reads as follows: TGTGCCAGCAGAGCAGACAGCTACGAGCAGTACTTC.